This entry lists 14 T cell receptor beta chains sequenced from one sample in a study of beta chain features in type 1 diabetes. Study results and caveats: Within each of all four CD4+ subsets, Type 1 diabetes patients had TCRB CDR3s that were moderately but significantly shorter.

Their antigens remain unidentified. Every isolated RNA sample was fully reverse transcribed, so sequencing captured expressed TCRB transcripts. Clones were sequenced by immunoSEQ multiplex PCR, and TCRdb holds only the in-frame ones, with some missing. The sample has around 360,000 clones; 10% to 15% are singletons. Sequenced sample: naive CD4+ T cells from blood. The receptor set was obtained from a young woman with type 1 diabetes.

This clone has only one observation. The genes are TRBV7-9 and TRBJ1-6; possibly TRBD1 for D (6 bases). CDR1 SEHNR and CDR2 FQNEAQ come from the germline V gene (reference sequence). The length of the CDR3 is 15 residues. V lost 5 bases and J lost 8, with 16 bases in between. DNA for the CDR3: TGTGCCAGCAGCCCGGGACAATCACTTTATTCACCCCTCCACTTT. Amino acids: CASSPGQSLYSPLHF. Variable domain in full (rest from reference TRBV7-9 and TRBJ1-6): DTGVSQNPRHKITKRGQNVTFRCDPISEHNRLYWYRQTLGQGPEFLTYFQNEAQLEKSRLLSDRFSAERPKGSFSTLEIQRTEQGDSAMYLCASSPGQSLYSPLHFGNGTRLTVT.

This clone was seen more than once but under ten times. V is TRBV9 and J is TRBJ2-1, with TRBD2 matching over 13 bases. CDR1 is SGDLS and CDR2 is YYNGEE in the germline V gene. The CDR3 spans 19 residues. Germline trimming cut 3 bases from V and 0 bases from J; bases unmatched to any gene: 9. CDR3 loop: CASSETSGRLISSYNEQFF. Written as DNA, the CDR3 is TGTGCCAGCAGCGAGACTAGCGGGAGGCTAATAAGCTCCTACAATGAGCAGTTCTTC.

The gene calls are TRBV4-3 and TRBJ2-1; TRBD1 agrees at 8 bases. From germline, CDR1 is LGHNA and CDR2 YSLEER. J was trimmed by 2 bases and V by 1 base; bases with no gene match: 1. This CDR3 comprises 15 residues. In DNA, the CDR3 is TGCGCCAGCAGCCAAGCACAGGGGGCCTACAATGAGCAGTTCTTC. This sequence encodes CASSQAQGAYNEQFF.

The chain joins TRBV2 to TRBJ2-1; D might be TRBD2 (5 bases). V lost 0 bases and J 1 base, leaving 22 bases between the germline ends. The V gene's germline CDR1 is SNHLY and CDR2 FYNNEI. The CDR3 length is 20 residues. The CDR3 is CASSEAHLLLGSESYNEQFF. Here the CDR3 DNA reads TGTGCCAGCAGTGAAGCGCACCTCCTACTAGGGTCTGAATCCTACAATGAGCAGTTCTTC.

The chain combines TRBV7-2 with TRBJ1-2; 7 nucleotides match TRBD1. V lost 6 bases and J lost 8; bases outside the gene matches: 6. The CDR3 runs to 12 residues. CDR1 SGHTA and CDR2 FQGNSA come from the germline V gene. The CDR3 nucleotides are TGTGCCAGCAGTTACCGGACAGGAGGCTACACCTTC. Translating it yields CASSYRTGGYTF. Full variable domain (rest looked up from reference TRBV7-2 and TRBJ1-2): GAGVSQSPSNKVTEKGKDVELRCDPISGHTALYWYRQSLGQGLEFLIYFQGNSAPDKSGLPSDRFSAERTGGSVSTLTIQRTQQEDSAVYLCASSYRTGGYTFGSGTRLTVV.

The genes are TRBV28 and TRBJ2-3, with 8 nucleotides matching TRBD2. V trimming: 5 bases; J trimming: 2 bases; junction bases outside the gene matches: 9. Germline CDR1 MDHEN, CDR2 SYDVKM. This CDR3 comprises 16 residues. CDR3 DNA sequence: TGTGCCAGCAGTCCGCCACTAGCGGCCAACACAGATACGCAGTATTTT. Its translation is CASSPPLAANTDTQYF.

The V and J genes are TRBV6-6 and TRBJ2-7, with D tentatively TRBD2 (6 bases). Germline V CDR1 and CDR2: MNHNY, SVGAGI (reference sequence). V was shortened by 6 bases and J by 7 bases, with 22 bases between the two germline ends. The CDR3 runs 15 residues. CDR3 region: CASSYGSQPMGEQYF. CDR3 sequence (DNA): TGTGCCAGCAGCTACGGGAGCCAGCCCATGGGTGAGCAGTACTTC.

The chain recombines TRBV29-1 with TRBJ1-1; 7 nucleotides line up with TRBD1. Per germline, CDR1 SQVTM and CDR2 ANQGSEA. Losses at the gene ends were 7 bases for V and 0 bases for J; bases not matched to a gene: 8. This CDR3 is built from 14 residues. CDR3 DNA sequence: TGCAGCGCCACCACAGGGGCCATGAACACTGAAGCTTTCTTT. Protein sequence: CSATTGAMNTEAFF. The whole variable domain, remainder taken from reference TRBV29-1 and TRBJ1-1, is SAVISQKPSRDICQRGTSLTIQCQVDSQVTMMFWYRQQPGQSLTLIATANQGSEATYESGFVIDKFPISRPNLTFSTLTVSNMSPEDSSIYLCSATTGAMNTEAFFGQGTRLTVV.

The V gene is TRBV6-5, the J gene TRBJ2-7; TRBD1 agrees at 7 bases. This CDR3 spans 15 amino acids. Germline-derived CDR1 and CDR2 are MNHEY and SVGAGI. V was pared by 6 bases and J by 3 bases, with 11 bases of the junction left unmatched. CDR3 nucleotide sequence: TGTGCCAGCAGCCAATACATGGGACAGCGCTACGAGCAGTACTTC. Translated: CASSQYMGQRYEQYF.

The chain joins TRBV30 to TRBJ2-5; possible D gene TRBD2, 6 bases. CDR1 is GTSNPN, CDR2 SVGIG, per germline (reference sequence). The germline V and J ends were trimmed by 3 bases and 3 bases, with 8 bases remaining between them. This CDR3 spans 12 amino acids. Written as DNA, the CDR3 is TGTGCCTGGAGCTGGGGGGAAGAGACCCAGTACTTC. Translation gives CAWSWGEETQYF.

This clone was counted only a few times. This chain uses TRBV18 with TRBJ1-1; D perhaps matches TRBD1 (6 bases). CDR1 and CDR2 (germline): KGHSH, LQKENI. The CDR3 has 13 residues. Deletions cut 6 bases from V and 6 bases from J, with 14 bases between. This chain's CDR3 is CASSLQGSPEAFF. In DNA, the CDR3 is TGTGCCAGCTCGCTCCAGGGGAGCCCTGAAGCTTTCTTT.

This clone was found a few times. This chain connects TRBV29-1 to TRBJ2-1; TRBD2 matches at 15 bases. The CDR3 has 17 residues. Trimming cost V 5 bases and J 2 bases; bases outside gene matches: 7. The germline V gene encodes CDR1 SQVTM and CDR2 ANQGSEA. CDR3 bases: TGCAGCGTTACCCCCGGGACTAGCGGGAGGACCTACAATGAGCAGTTCTTC. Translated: CSVTPGTSGRTYNEQFF.

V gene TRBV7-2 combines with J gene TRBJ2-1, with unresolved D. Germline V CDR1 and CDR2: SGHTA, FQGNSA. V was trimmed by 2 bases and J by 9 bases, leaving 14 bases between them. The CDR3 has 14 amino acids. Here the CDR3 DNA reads TGTGCCAGCAGCTTAAACCCTTCCTTCGGTGAGCAGTTCTTC. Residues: CASSLNPSFGEQFF.

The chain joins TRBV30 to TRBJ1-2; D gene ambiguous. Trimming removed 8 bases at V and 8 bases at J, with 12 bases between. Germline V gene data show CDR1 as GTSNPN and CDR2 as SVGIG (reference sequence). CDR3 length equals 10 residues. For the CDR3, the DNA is TGTGCCGCGGTAAAGCGGGGCTACACCTTC. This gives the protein CAAVKRGYTF.